The clone carrying this T cell receptor (beta chain) was counted between two and nine times. Its antigen is not identified. The library targeted TCRbeta and was prepared with unique molecular identifiers. MiXCR, applied by TCRdb to the PCR reads, yields one record per CDR3 protein. The sample holds under 850,000 distinct CDR3 sequences, 13% seen once. This sample was included in a study of T-cell reconstitution after alpha-beta-depleted transplantation in children. After removal of 4 bases from V and 2 bases from J, the junction contained 8 bases not matched to a gene. Germline V CDR1 and CDR2: SGHRS, YFSETQ. This CDR3 spans 15 amino acids. Study-level findings and limits: Several hundred expanded graft clones reportedly were the source of alpha-beta T cells about two months after transplant. Among T cells one year after transplant, newly produced cells accounted for most counts and diversity. At day 60, the high TCRbeta diversity found in some patients originated from recipient T cells and thymic progenitors that had survived.

The sequenced sample was PBMCs, obtained before TCRalphabeta/CD19-depleted stem cell transplant. The sequence was collected from a girl aged 2 to 10 with congenital amegakaryocytic thrombocytopenia, due to receive a stem cell transplant. The V and J genes are TRBV5-1 and TRBJ2-7, with 8 bases identical to TRBD2. The CDR3 sequence: CASSPSSGLTYEQYF. In DNA, the CDR3 is TGCGCCAGCAGCCCATCTAGCGGGTTGACCTACGAGCAGTACTTC.